The entry below describes one T cell receptor beta chain. This specimen comes from a study of blood T cell repertoires in COVID-19. TCRdb keeps only in-frame clones here, not all; method: immunoSEQ multiplex PCR. Of 110,000 to 150,000 clones listed, over 70% are singletons. V trimming: 4 bases; J trimming: 15 bases; junction bases outside the gene matches: 12. Germline CDR1 and CDR2: SEHNR and FQNEAQ (reference sequence). CDR3 length equals 13 residues. The rearrangement joins TRBV7-9 to TRBJ2-1, with TRBD1 identical over 7 bases. The sequencing input was PBMCs or T cells enriched from blood (not recorded which). This receptor was taken from a man aged 60-69 years who had recovered from COVID-19. Here the CDR3 reads CASSWGQTESGFF. In nucleotides, the CDR3 is TGTGCCAGCAGCTGGGGACAGACAGAGTCGGGGTTCTTC.